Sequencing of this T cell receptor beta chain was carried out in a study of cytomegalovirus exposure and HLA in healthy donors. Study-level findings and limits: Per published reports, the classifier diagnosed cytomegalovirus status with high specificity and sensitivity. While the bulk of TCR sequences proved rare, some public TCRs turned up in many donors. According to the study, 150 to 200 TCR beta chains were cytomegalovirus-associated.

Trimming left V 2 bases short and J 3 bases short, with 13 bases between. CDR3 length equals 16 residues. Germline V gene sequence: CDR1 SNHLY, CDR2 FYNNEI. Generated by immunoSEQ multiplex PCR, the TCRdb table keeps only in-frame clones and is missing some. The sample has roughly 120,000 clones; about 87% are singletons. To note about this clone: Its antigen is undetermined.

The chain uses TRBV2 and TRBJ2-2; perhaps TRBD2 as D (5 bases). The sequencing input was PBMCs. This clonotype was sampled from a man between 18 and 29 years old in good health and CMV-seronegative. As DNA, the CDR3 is TGTGCCAGCAGTGAAATTGGTGGGAGTTACACCGGGGAGCTGTTTTTT. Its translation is CASSEIGGSYTGELFF. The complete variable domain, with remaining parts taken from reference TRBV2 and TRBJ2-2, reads EPEVTQTPSHQVTQMGQEVILRCVPISNHLYFYWYRQILGQKVEFLVSFYNNEISEKSEIFDDQFSVERPDGSNFTLKIRSTKLEDSAMYFCASSEIGGSYTGELFFGEGSRLTVL.